This T cell receptor (beta chain) originates from a study of blood T cell repertoires in COVID-19. The wider study: T cells, B-cell-depleted T cells, or PBMCs supplied cDNA or gDNA.

Per the original data handling: Amplification from reference gene primers served as the basis for estimated nucleated cell counts. Method: immunoSEQ multiplex PCR; TCRdb's copy keeps in-frame clones and lacks some. D and trimming were read from the DNA, whereas the V and J calls and clone size are those reported in that table. This table holds roughly 120,000 clones, 87% found once. From germline, CDR1 is GTSNPN and CDR2 SVGIG (reference sequence). Deletions cut 3 bases from V and 7 bases from J, with 12 bases between. This CDR3 spans 13 amino acids. The rearrangement joins TRBV30 to TRBJ2-2; D may be TRBD1 (5 bases). Sequenced input: peripheral blood. This receptor was obtained from a woman between 50 and 59 years old with acute or convalescent COVID-19. This chain's CDR3 is CAWRAQGDGELFF. The CDR3 DNA reads as TGTGCCTGGAGGGCCCAGGGTGACGGGGAGCTGTTTTTT.